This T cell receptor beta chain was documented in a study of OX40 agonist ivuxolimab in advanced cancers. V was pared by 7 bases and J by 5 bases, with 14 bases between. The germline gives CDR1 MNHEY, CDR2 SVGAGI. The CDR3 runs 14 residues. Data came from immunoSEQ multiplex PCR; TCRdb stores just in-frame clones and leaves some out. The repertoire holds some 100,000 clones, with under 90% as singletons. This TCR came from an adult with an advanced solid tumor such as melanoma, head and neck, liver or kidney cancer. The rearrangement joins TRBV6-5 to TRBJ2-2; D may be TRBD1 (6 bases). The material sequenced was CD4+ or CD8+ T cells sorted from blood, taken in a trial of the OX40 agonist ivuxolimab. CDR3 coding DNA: TGTGCCAGCACCAAATGGGGGCGTACCGGGGAGCTGTTTTTT. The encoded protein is CASTKWGRTGELFF.